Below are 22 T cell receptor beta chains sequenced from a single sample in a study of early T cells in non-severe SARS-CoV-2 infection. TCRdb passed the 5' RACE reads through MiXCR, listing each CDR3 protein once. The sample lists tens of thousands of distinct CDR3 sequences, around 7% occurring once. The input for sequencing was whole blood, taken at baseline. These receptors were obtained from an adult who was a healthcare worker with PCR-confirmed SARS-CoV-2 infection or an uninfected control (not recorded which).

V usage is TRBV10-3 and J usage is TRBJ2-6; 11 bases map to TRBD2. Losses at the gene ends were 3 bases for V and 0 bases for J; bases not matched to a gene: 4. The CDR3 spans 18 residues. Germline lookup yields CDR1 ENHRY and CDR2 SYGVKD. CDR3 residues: CAISEPGLADSGANVLTF. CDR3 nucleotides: TGTGCCATCAGTGAACCGGGACTAGCGGACTCTGGGGCCAACGTCCTGACTTTC.

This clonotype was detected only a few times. For the CDR3, the DNA is TGTGCCAGTCGGGACCTGAGACAAAACAATGAGCAGTTCTTC. Translation gives CASRDLRQNNEQFF. V gene TRBV6-5 combines with J gene TRBJ2-1; perhaps D is TRBD1 or TRBD2 (5 bases each). V gave up 9 bases and J gave up 5 bases, with 17 bases separating them. The CDR3 is 14 residues long. Per the germline V gene, CDR1 is MNHEY and CDR2 is SVGAGI.

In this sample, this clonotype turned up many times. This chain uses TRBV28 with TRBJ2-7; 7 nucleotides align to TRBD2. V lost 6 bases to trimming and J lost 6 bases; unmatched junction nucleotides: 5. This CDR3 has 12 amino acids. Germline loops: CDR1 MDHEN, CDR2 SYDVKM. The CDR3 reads CASSRTRSEQYV. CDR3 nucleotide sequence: TGTGCCAGCAGCCGGACTAGGTCCGAGCAGTACGTC.

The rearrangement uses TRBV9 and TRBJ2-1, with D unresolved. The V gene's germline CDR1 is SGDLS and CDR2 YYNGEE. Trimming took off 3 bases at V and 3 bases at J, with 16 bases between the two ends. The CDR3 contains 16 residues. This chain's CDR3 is CASSGLPWLGYNEQFF. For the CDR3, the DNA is TGTGCCAGCAGCGGCCTCCCGTGGCTAGGCTACAATGAGCAGTTCTTC.

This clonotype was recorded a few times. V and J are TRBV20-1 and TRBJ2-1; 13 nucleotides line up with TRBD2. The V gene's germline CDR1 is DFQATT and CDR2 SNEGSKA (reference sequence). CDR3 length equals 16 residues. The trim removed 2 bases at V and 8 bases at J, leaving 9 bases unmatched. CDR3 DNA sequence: TGCAGTGCTAGAAAATCCGGGACTAGCGGGAAGGATGAGCAGTTCTTC. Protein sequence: CSARKSGTSGKDEQFF.

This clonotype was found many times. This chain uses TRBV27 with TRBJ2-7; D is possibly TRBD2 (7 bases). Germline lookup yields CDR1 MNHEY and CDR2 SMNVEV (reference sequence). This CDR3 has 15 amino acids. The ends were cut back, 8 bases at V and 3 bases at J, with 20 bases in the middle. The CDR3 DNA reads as TGTGCCAGCTACGCCAAAGGGGGACTAAGCTACGAGCAGTACTTC. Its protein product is CASYAKGGLSYEQYF.

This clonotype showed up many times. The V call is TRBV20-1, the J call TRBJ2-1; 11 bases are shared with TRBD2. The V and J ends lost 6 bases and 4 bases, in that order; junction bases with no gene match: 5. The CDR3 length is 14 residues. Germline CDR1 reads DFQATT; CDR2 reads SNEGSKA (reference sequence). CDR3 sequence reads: CSAKGLAEYNEQFF. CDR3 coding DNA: TGCAGTGCAAAGGGACTAGCGGAGTACAATGAGCAGTTCTTC.

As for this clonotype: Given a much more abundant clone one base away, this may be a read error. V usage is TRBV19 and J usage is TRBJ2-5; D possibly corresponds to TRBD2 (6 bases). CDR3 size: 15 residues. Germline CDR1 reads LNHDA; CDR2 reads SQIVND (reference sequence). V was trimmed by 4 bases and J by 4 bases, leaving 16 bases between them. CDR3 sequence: CASSTSSGAGETQYF. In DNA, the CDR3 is TGTGCCAGTAGTACATCCTCGGGAGCGGGAGAGACCCAGTACTTC.

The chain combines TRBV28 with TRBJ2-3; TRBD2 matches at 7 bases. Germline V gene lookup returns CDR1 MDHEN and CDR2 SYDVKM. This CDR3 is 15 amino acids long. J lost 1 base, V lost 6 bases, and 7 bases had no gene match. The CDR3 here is CASRPQTSRTDTQYF. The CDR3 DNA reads TGTGCCAGCAGACCCCAGACTAGCCGCACAGATACGCAGTATTTT.

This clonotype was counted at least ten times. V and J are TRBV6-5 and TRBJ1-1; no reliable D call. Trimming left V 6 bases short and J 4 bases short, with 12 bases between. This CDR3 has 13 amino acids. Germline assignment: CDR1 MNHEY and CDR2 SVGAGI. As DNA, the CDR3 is TGTGCCAGCAGCTCCCGTTACCCCACTGAAGCTTTCTTT. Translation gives CASSSRYPTEAFF.

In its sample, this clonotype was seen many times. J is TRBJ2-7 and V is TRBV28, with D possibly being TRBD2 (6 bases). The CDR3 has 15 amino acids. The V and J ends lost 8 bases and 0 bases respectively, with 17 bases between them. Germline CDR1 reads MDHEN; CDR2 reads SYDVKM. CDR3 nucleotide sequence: TGTGCCAGCTTCTCTGGCGGGGCCCACTCCTACGAGCAGTACTTC. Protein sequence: CASFSGGAHSYEQYF.

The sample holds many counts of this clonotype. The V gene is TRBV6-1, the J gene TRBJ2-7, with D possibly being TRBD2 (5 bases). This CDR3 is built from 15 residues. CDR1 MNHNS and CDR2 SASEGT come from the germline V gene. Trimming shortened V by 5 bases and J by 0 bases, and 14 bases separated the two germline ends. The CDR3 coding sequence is TGTGCCAGCAGTCGGGGAACCGCGAGCTCCTACGAGCAGTACGTC. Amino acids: CASSRGTASSYEQYV.

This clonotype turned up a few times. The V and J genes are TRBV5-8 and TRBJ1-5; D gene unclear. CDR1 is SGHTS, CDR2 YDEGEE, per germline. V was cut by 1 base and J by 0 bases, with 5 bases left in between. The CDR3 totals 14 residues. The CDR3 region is CASSLPGSNQPQHF. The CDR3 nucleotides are TGTGCCAGCAGCTTGCCGGGTAGCAATCAGCCCCAGCATTTT. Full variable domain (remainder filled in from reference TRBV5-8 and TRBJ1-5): EAGVTQSPTHLIKTRGQQATLRCSPISGHTSVYWYQQALGLGLQFLLWYDEGEERNRGNFPPRFSGRQFPNYSSELNVNALELEDSALYLCASSLPGSNQPQHFGDGTRLSIL.

The DNA of the CDR3 is TGTGCCAGCAGTTACGGGTCGGCTATGAATGTTGATACGCAGTATTTT. The encoded protein is CASSYGSAMNVDTQYF. The J gene is TRBJ2-3, the V gene TRBV6-2 or TRBV6-3; D gene ambiguous. The V gene lost 2 bases and the J gene lost 6 bases, with 18 bases spanning the gap. The V gene's germline CDR1 is MNHEY and CDR2 SVGEGT. The CDR3 covers 16 residues.

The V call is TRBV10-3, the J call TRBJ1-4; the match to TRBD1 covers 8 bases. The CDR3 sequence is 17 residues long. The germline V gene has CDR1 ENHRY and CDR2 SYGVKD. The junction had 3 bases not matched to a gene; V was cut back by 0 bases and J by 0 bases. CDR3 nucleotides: TGTGCCATCAGTGAGTCGGGACAGGCTGCAACTAATGAAAAACTGTTTTTT. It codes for CAISESGQAATNEKLFF.

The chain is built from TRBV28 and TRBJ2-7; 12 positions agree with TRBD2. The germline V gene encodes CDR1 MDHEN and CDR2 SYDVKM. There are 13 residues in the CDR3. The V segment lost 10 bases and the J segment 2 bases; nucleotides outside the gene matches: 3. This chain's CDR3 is CAILAGGPYEQYF. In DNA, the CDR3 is TGTGCCATCCTAGCGGGAGGGCCCTACGAGCAGTACTTC.

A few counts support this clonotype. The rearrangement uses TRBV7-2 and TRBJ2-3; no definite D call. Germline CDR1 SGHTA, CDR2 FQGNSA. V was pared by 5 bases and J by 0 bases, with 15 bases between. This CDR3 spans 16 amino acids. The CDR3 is CASSRPFRTSTDTQYF. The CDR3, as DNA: TGTGCCAGCAGCCGACCTTTTCGAACTAGCACAGATACGCAGTATTTT.

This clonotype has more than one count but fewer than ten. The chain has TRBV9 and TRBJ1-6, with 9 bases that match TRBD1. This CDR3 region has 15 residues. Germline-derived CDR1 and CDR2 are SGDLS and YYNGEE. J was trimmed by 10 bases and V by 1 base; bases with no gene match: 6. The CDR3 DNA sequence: TGTGCCAGCAGCGTAAAACAGGGGGCTGGGTCACCCCTCCACTTT. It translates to CASSVKQGAGSPLHF.

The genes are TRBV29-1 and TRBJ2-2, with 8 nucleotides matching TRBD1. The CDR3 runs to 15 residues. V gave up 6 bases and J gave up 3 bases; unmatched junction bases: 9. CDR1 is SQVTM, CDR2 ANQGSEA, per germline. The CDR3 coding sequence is TGCAGCGTGCAACGGCGGGGACAGGACACCGGGGAGCTGTTTTTT. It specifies CSVQRRGQDTGELFF.

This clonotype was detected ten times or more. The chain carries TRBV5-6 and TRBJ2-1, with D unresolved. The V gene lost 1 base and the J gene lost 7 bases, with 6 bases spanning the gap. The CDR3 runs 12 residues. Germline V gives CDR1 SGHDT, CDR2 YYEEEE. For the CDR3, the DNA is TGTGCCAGCAGCTTGAGCCCGAATGAGCAGTTCTTC. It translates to CASSLSPNEQFF. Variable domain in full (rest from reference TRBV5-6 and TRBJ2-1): DAGVTQSPTHLIKTRGQQVTLRCSPKSGHDTVSWYQQALGQGPQFIFQYYEEEERQRGNFPDRFSGHQFPNYSSELNVNALLLGDSALYLCASSLSPNEQFFGPGTRLTVL.

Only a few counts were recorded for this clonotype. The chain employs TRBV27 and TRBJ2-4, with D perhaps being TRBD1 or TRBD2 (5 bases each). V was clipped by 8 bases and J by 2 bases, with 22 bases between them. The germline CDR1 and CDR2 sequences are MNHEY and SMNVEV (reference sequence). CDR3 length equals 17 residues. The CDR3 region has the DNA TGTGCCAGCGATGGGGGTCCCCGGGGACGGACCAAAAACATTCAGTACTTC. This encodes CASDGGPRGRTKNIQYF.

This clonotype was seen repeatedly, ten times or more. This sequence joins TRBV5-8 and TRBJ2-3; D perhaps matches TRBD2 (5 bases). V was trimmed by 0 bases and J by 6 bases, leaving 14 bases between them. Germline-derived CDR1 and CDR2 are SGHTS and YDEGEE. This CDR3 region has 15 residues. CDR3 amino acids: CASSLAGINTDTQYF. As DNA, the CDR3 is TGTGCCAGCAGCTTGGCCGGGATAAACACCGATACGCAGTATTTT. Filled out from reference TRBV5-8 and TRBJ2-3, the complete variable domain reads EAGVTQSPTHLIKTRGQQATLRCSPISGHTSVYWYQQALGLGLQFLLWYDEGEERNRGNFPPRFSGRQFPNYSSELNVNALELEDSALYLCASSLAGINTDTQYFGPGTRLTVL.